The next 5 T cell receptor beta chains were all read from a single sample in a study of response to subunit inactivated influenza vaccine (dated by TCRdb to between 2017 and 2018). The library relied on RT-PCR. These reads were obtained on an Illumina HiSeq 2500. The public reads were quality trimmed at Q25 with fastp and then assembled into clones with MiXCR by TCRdb, keeping productive beta chains. When rows share a CDR3 protein, they turn into one entry using the most common DNA and genes. The sample table holds 800,000 or so distinct CDR3 sequences, of which around 20% were seen once. The ten largest account for more than 8.5% of the sample. The sequencing here drew on PBMCs from blood, taken more than 4 days after vaccination. The origin of the receptors is a man aged 50-59 years who received an inactivated influenza vaccine. Donor details come from another sample of the same person, matched by shared clones.

The V and J genes are TRBV20-1 and TRBJ2-1; maybe TRBD2 (6 bases). V gave up 8 bases and J gave up 1 base, with 15 bases separating them. The length of the CDR3 is 14 residues. Germline V lookup: CDR1 DFQATT, CDR2 SNEGSKA (reference sequence). The CDR3 protein is CSQIAEQSYNEQFF. The CDR3 DNA sequence: TGCAGTCAGATAGCGGAGCAATCCTACAATGAGCAGTTCTTC.

This clonotype was counted many times. The chain uses TRBV20-1 and TRBJ1-5, with 8 bases aligning to TRBD1. The CDR3 extends over 15 amino acids. Per germline, CDR1 DFQATT and CDR2 SNEGSKA (reference sequence). V lost 6 bases and J lost 2; bases outside the gene matches: 9. CDR3 DNA: TGCAGTGCGTGTAGGACAGGGCGCGGCAATCAGCCCCAGCATTTT. It specifies CSACRTGRGNQPQHF.

The V call is TRBV6-1, the J call TRBJ2-7; 8 nucleotides agree with TRBD1. This CDR3 region has 15 residues. Trimming cost V 5 bases and J 6 bases; bases outside gene matches: 12. CDR1 is MNHNS, CDR2 SASEGT, per germline. CDR3 protein: CASSPSNRGTGEQYF. CDR3 DNA: TGTGCCAGCAGTCCCTCAAACAGGGGGACCGGCGAGCAGTACTTC.

This clonotype turned up a few times. The chain employs TRBV4-2 and TRBJ1-2; D not certain. The germline V gene encodes CDR1 LGHNA and CDR2 YNFKEQ. V was trimmed by 3 bases and J by 7 bases, leaving 24 bases between them. The CDR3 length is 17 residues. Written as DNA, the CDR3 is TGTGCCAGCAGCCAGTCCCTAGGCAGCCCATTAGGTTCTGGCTACACCTTC. It translates to CASSQSLGSPLGSGYTF.

This clonotype has just a few counts. J is TRBJ1-5 and V is TRBV5-5; D gene unclear. This CDR3 contains 15 residues. The V and J ends lost 0 bases and 4 bases respectively, with 11 bases between them. Per germline, CDR1 SGHKS and CDR2 YYEKEE (reference sequence). In nucleotides, the CDR3 is TGTGCCAGCAGCTTGGGAGCGCAGAGTAATCAGCCCCAGCATTTT. It codes for CASSLGAQSNQPQHF.